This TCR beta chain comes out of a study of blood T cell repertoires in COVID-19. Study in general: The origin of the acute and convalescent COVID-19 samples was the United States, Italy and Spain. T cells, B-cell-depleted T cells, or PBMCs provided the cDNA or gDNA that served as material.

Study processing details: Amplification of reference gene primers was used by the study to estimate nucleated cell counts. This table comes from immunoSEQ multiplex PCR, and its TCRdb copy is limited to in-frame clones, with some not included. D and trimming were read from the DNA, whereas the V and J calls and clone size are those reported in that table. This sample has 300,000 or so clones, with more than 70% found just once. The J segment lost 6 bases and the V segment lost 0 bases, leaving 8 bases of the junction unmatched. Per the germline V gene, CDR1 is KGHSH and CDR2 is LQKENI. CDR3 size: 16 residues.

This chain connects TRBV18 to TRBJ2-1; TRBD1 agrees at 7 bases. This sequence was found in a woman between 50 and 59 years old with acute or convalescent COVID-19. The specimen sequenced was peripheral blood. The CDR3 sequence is CASSPPQTGLRNEQFF. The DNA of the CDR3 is TGTGCCAGCTCACCACCTCAGACAGGGCTGCGCAATGAGCAGTTCTTC.